These 29 T cell receptor beta chains were all obtained from the same sample, sequenced in a study of shared clonotypes between healthy human individuals. The method was immunoSEQ multiplex PCR; TCRdb's version includes in-frame clones alone and lacks a portion of them. The top ten clones hold more than 0.1% of a sample with 2 million to 2.5 million clones, around 95% of them seen once. The specimen was naive CD4+ T cells sorted from blood. Subset indicated: CD45RA+ positively selected. These TCRs come from a man between 18 and 35 years old in good health.

J is TRBJ1-2 and V is TRBV5-4; D uncertain. Trimming shortened V by 0 bases and J by 9 bases, and 21 bases separated the two germline ends. The CDR3 totals 16 residues. Germline-derived CDR1 and CDR2 are SGHNT and YYREEE (reference sequence). The CDR3 DNA reads TGTGCCAGCAGCTTGGGGGCGAGTGTAGTGACTATTCGCTACACCTTC. Protein: CASSLGASVVTIRYTF. The full variable domain, rest sourced from reference TRBV5-4 and TRBJ1-2, is ETGVTQSPTHLIKTRGQQVTLRCSSQSGHNTVSWYQQALGQGPQFIFQYYREEENGRGNFPPRFSGLQFPNYSSELNVNALELDDSALYLCASSLGASVVTIRYTFGSGTRLTVV.

For the CDR3, the DNA is TGTGCCAGCAGCTTACAGACTACAACCTACGAGCAGTACTTC. Its protein product is CASSLQTTTYEQYF. The gene calls are TRBV5-4 and TRBJ2-7; possible D gene TRBD2, 5 bases. CDR3 length equals 14 residues. Germline V CDR1 and CDR2: SGHNT, YYREEE (reference sequence). V was trimmed by 2 bases and J by 2 bases, leaving 11 bases between them.

The sample holds one count of this clone. V is TRBV7-3 and J is TRBJ2-7; 11 bases match TRBD1. This CDR3 spans 15 amino acids. CDR1 SGHTA and CDR2 FQGTGA come from the germline V gene. The V gene end was trimmed by 5 bases and the J gene end by 3 bases; junction bases not matched to a gene: 6. This CDR3 is CASSPGDRGSYEQYF. The CDR3 DNA reads TGTGCCAGCAGCCCCGGGGACAGGGGGAGCTACGAGCAGTACTTC. Looking up the rest from reference TRBV7-3 and TRBJ2-7 gives the full variable domain: GAGVSQTPSNKVTEKGKYVELRCDPISGHTALYWYRQSLGQGPEFLIYFQGTGAADDSGLPNDRFFAVRPEGSVSTLKIQRTERGDSAVYLCASSPGDRGSYEQYFGPGTRLTVT.

The chain carries TRBV5-4 and TRBJ2-7, with a possible D match to TRBD1 (5 bases). V lost 1 base to trimming and J lost 0 bases, with 11 bases between them. The CDR3 has 15 residues. Germline assignment: CDR1 SGHNT and CDR2 YYREEE (reference sequence). CDR3 sequence: CASSLLTESSYEQYF. The CDR3, as DNA: TGTGCCAGCAGCTTGTTGACAGAGAGCTCCTACGAGCAGTACTTC.

The chain carries TRBV6-6 and TRBJ1-4, with TRBD1 matching over 7 bases. V was clipped by 6 bases and J by 3 bases; unmatched bases: 4. The germline V gene encodes CDR1 MNHNY and CDR2 SVGAGI (reference sequence). This CDR3 region has 14 residues. In DNA, the CDR3 is TGTGCCAGCAGGACGGACAGGTCTAATGAAAAACTGTTTTTT. Its protein is CASRTDRSNEKLFF.

Remarks on this clone: This sample includes further DNA sequences coding for the same CDR3. The V and J genes are TRBV30 and TRBJ1-3; unclear D gene. The V end was cut by 3 bases, the J end by 4 bases, with 7 bases between. Germline V gene lookup returns CDR1 GTSNPN and CDR2 SVGIG (reference sequence). This CDR3 region has 12 residues. This CDR3 is CAWSPGGNTIYF. DNA of the CDR3: TGTGCCTGGAGCCCAGGCGGAAACACCATATATTTT.

V and J are TRBV2 and TRBJ2-5; possible D gene TRBD1, 5 bases. The ends were cut back, 6 bases at V and 5 bases at J, with 13 bases in the middle. The CDR3 loop spans 13 amino acids. Germline V gene lookup returns CDR1 SNHLY and CDR2 FYNNEI. The chain's CDR3 is CASRVWAGETQYF. CDR3 nucleotides: TGTGCCAGCAGGGTCTGGGCAGGGGAGACCCAGTACTTC.

The V gene is TRBV18, the J gene TRBJ1-1; D uncertain. Germline values: CDR1 KGHSH, CDR2 LQKENI. The CDR3 has 15 amino acids. The V end lost 4 bases, the J end lost 3 bases, and 15 bases lay between the germline ends. DNA for the CDR3: TGTGCCAGCTCACTCAGCCTATACTCGGACACTGAAGCTTTCTTT. Protein product: CASSLSLYSDTEAFF.

V and J are TRBV4-1 and TRBJ2-5; D perhaps matches TRBD2 (7 bases). Germline V gives CDR1 MGHRA, CDR2 YSYEKL. The ends were cut back, 0 bases at V and 5 bases at J, with 13 bases in the middle. The CDR3 extends over 15 amino acids. The CDR3 sequence: CASSQDGGGRETQYF. The CDR3 region has the DNA TGCGCCAGCAGCCAAGATGGGGGGGGCCGCGAGACCCAGTACTTC.

The CDR3 DNA reads as TGTGCCAGCACCTCCTGGTATGGCTACACCTTC. Translated, it gives CASTSWYGYTF. The gene calls are TRBV6-1 and TRBJ1-2; D gene uncertain. CDR1 is MNHNS, CDR2 SASEGT, per germline. Trimming stripped 7 bases from V and 5 bases from J, with 8 bases between. The CDR3 totals 11 residues.

The chain is built from TRBV28 and TRBJ2-3; D gene ambiguous. The germline V gene encodes CDR1 MDHEN and CDR2 SYDVKM. CDR3 length: 14 amino acids. Trimming stripped 3 bases from V and 3 bases from J, with 10 bases between. CDR3 DNA sequence: TGTGCCAGCAGTTTTTGGGTTCGTACAGATACGCAGTATTTT. It yields the protein CASSFWVRTDTQYF.

The chain recombines TRBV5-5 with TRBJ1-2, with a possible D match to TRBD1 (5 bases). This CDR3 is 16 amino acids long. The ends were cut back, 4 bases at V and 6 bases at J, with 22 bases in the middle. Germline-derived CDR1 and CDR2 are SGHKS and YYEKEE (reference sequence). In DNA, the CDR3 is TGTGCCAGCAGCCCCAATATGGGACTCCTAACGGATGGCTACACCTTC. Translated, it gives CASSPNMGLLTDGYTF.

The V and J genes are TRBV11-2 and TRBJ1-4, with unresolved D. The V gene lost 0 bases and the J gene lost 0 bases, with 2 bases spanning the gap. Germline V gives CDR1 SGHAT, CDR2 FQNNGV. The CDR3 is 14 amino acids. The CDR3 DNA reads as TGTGCCAGCAGCTTAGATGCAACTAATGAAAAACTGTTTTTT. The encoded protein is CASSLDATNEKLFF.

This rearrangement joins TRBV6-6 to TRBJ1-5; D not resolved. V lost 5 bases and J lost 10, with 12 bases in between. Germline CDR1 is MNHNY and CDR2 is SVGAGI (reference sequence). The CDR3 is 12 residues long. The CDR3 bases are TGTGCCAGCAGTATGGGTCTTCGTCCCCAGCATTTT. Amino acid sequence: CASSMGLRPQHF.

The genes are TRBV30 and TRBJ2-3, with D perhaps matching TRBD1 (6 bases). The V and J ends lost 0 bases and 6 bases respectively, with 16 bases between them. The CDR3 contains 15 residues. CDR1 GTSNPN and CDR2 SVGIG come from the germline V gene (reference sequence). As DNA, the CDR3 is TGTGCCTGGAGTGTACGGGGCAGGGGACCCGATACGCAGTATTTT. Encoded protein: CAWSVRGRGPDTQYF.

The chain joins TRBV10-3 to TRBJ2-5; 9 bases are shared with TRBD2. This CDR3 region has 15 residues. The germline V gene has CDR1 ENHRY and CDR2 SYGVKD. V shed 3 bases and J 5 bases; nucleotides not matched to a gene: 7. In DNA form, the CDR3 reads TGTGCCATCAGTGATTGGGGCGGGGGGGCGGAGACCCAGTACTTC. Protein product: CAISDWGGGAETQYF.

V gene TRBV6-6 combines with J gene TRBJ2-5, with TRBD2 matching over 8 bases. This CDR3 spans 16 amino acids. CDR1 MNHNY and CDR2 SVGAGI come from the germline V gene (reference sequence). J lost 1 base, V lost 7 bases, and 11 bases had no gene match. The CDR3 region has the DNA TGTGCCAGCACCCTCAAAAGCGGGGGTCTCCAAGAGACCCAGTACTTC. It specifies CASTLKSGGLQETQYF.

The chain uses TRBV6-4 and TRBJ1-6, with 9 bases matching TRBD1. The ends lost 3 bases at V and 10 bases at J; junction bases unmatched: 7. The CDR3 totals 15 residues. Germline V gene lookup returns CDR1 MRHNA and CDR2 SNTAGT. CDR3 in amino acids: CASSESGTGWSPLHF. CDR3 in DNA: TGTGCCAGCAGTGAATCTGGGACAGGGTGGTCACCCCTCCACTTT.

This sequence joins TRBV5-1 and TRBJ2-7; TRBD2 matches 13 bases. This CDR3 is built from 16 residues. Per the germline V gene, CDR1 is SGHRS and CDR2 is YFSETQ. The V and J ends lost 1 base and 3 bases, in that order; junction bases with no gene match: 4. The CDR3 DNA follows: TGCGCCAGCAGCTTGTTGGGGACTAGCGGGAACTACGAGCAGTACTTC. The encoded protein is CASSLLGTSGNYEQYF.

CDR3 region: CAISVGTGESTGELFF. DNA for the CDR3: TGTGCCATCAGTGTGGGGACAGGGGAGAGCACCGGGGAGCTGTTTTTT. The V and J genes are TRBV10-3 and TRBJ2-2; 10 bases align to TRBD1. The CDR3 extends over 16 amino acids. The germline V gene has CDR1 ENHRY and CDR2 SYGVKD. With 4 bases clipped from V and 4 bases from J, the junction kept 6 bases outside the gene matches.

The chain employs TRBV7-9 and TRBJ2-3; D perhaps matches TRBD2 (5 bases). V was cut by 2 bases and J by 6 bases, with 12 bases left in between. The CDR3 loop spans 14 amino acids. Germline V gives CDR1 SEHNR, CDR2 FQNEAQ (reference sequence). This CDR3 reads CASSLPSRGDTQYF. CDR3 nucleotides: TGTGCCAGCAGCTTACCCTCACGAGGGGATACGCAGTATTTT.

V gene TRBV15 combines with J gene TRBJ2-5; unclear D gene. The germline V gene has CDR1 LNHNV and CDR2 YYDKDF (reference sequence). The CDR3 runs 14 residues. Between the trimmed V and J ends, which lost 3 bases and 5 bases, there was a span of 13 bases. CDR3 bases: TGTGCCACCAGCAGGGCAGGACCAGTGGAGACCCAGTACTTC. Translated, it gives CATSRAGPVETQYF.

The chain combines TRBV9 with TRBJ2-1; the match to TRBD2 covers 10 bases. Germline lookup yields CDR1 SGDLS and CDR2 YYNGEE. The J segment lost 7 bases and the V segment lost 4 bases, leaving 11 bases of the junction unmatched. The CDR3 totals 16 residues. The CDR3 reads CASSPPSGGASNEQFF. As DNA, the CDR3 is TGTGCCAGCAGCCCTCCCAGCGGGGGGGCGTCGAATGAGCAGTTCTTC.

The rearrangement links TRBV2 to TRBJ2-5; 12 bases are a match to TRBD2. Trimming cost V 7 bases and J 5 bases; bases outside gene matches: 8. Germline values: CDR1 SNHLY, CDR2 FYNNEI. This CDR3 spans 15 amino acids. This CDR3 reads CASTGLAGRGETQYF. CDR3 DNA: TGTGCCAGCACTGGACTAGCGGGGCGGGGGGAGACCCAGTACTTC.

This chain connects TRBV30 to TRBJ2-7; D is possibly TRBD1 (6 bases). This CDR3 region has 13 residues. Germline-derived CDR1 and CDR2 are GTSNPN and SVGIG (reference sequence). The germline V and J ends were trimmed by 0 bases and 7 bases, with 13 bases remaining between them. The CDR3 sequence: CAWSVGLGQEQYF. CDR3 nucleotides: TGTGCCTGGAGTGTAGGACTGGGACAAGAGCAGTACTTC. Full variable domain (rest looked up from reference TRBV30 and TRBJ2-7): SQTIHQWPATLVQPVGSPLSLECTVEGTSNPNLYWYRQAAGRGLQLLFYSVGIGQISSEVPQNLSASRPQDRQFILSSKKLLLSDSGFYLCAWSVGLGQEQYFGPGTRLTVT.

This sequence joins TRBV5-1 and TRBJ1-4; 10 bases align to TRBD1. The CDR3 extends over 15 amino acids. Germline V gene sequence: CDR1 SGHRS, CDR2 YFSETQ. V lost 4 bases to trimming and J lost 2 bases; unmatched junction nucleotides: 2. The CDR3 DNA sequence: TGCGCCAGCAGCACGGGACAGGGGACTAATGAAAAACTGTTTTTT. It specifies CASSTGQGTNEKLFF. Full variable domain (rest looked up from reference TRBV5-1 and TRBJ1-4): KAGVTQTPRYLIKTRGQQVTLSCSPISGHRSVSWYQQTPGQGLQFLFEYFSETQRNKGNFPGRFSGRQFSNSRSEMNVSTLELGDSALYLCASSTGQGTNEKLFFGSGTQLSVL.

This chain connects TRBV6-6 to TRBJ1-6; 9 nucleotides match TRBD1. V trimming: 7 bases; J trimming: 6 bases; junction bases outside the gene matches: 4. CDR3 length: 14 amino acids. Per the germline V gene, CDR1 is MNHNY and CDR2 is SVGAGI (reference sequence). Written as DNA, the CDR3 is TGTGCCAGCACCGTGGACAGGGGTAATTCACCCCTCCACTTT. It translates to CASTVDRGNSPLHF.

The chain is built from TRBV10-3 and TRBJ2-2; D might be TRBD1 (6 bases). The V and J ends lost 1 base and 3 bases respectively, with 9 bases between them. Germline loops: CDR1 ENHRY, CDR2 SYGVKD. This CDR3 contains 15 residues. This chain's CDR3 is CAISEFQGHTGELFF. The CDR3 DNA sequence: TGTGCCATCAGTGAGTTCCAGGGGCACACCGGGGAGCTGTTTTTT.

The chain carries TRBV5-1 and TRBJ2-2; D is possibly TRBD1 (6 bases). The CDR3 totals 16 residues. V lost 3 bases and J 5 bases, leaving 17 bases between the germline ends. Germline CDR1 reads SGHRS; CDR2 reads YFSETQ. CDR3 DNA: TGCGCCAGCAGCTCACGACAGGCCAATGCGACCGGGGAGCTGTTTTTT. It codes for CASSSRQANATGELFF.